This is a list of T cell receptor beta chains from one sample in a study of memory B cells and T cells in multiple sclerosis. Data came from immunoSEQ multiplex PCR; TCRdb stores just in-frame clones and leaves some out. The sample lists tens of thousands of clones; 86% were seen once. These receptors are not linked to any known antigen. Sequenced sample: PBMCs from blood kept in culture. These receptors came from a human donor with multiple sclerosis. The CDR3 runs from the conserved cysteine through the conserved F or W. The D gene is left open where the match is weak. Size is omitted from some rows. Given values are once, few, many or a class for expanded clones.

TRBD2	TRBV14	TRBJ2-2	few	TGTGCCAGCAGCCTCGGACTAGCGGGCCCCACCGGGGAGCTGTTTTTT	CASSLGLAGPTGELFF
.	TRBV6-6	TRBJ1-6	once	TGTGCCAGCAGTTACTCTGCAGGTGACAATTCACCCCTCCACTTT	CASSYSAGDNSPLHF
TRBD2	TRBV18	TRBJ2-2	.	TGTGCCAGCTCACCAGTGAGGACTAGCGGGAGCAACACCGGGGAGCTGTTTTTT	CASSPVRTSGSNTGELFF
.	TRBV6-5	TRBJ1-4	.	TGTGCCAGCAGTTACGTCGAGGGAGTCAATGAAAAACTGTTTTTT	CASSYVEGVNEKLFF
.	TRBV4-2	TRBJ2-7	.	TGTGCCAGCAGCCCTGGAGACTACGAGCAGTACTTC	CASSPGDYEQYF
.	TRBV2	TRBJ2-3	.	TGTGCCAGCAGTGAGGGAGATACGCAGTATTTT	CASSEGDTQYF
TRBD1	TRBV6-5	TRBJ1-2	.	TGTGCCAGCCAGATCGGGGACAGGAAGAACTATGGCTACACCTTC	CASQIGDRKNYGYTF
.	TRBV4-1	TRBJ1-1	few	TGCGCCAGCAGCCAAAACTTCTACACTGAAGCTTTCTTT	CASSQNFYTEAFF
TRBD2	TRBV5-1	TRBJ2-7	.	TGCGCCAGCACGACTAGCGGGGGCTACGAGCAGTACTTC	CASTTSGGYEQYF
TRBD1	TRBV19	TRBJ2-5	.	TGTGCCAGTAGTGACCGGACAGGGGGCGTAGAGACCCAGTACTTC	CASSDRTGGVETQYF
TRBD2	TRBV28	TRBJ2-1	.	TGTGCCAGCTGCTCCGGGACTAGAGGCTCTCAGGACATCACTCTCCAATCTAATGAGCAGTTCTTC	CASCSGTRGSQDITLQSNEQFF